This T cell receptor beta chain was captured by sequencing in a study of post-analysis software for immune sequencing data. Study-level background: The courses of disease that were included comprised relapsing-remitting, secondary progressive and progressive-relapsing multiple sclerosis.

Germline CDR1 KGHSH, CDR2 LQKENI. Trimming left V 6 bases short and J 3 bases short, with 11 bases between. The CDR3 covers 13 residues. Study-wide points: Those samples that were prepared in the same batch co-clustered strongly by F measure. Significantly lower normalized Chao1 diversity was found in patients with multiple sclerosis relative to controls. Among 5 or 6 TRBV segments more frequent in patients than controls were TRBV5-6, TRBV5-1 and TRBV20-1.

Presence of unique molecular identifiers characterized the TCR beta cDNA libraries. Input amounts of about 0.85 to 11 million T cells were used. These gave about 500,000 cDNA molecules, so each molecule approximated one T cell. TCRdb reprocessed the PCR reads via MiXCR and lists one record per CDR3 protein. Here the sample spans approximately 250,000 distinct CDR3 sequences, 30% to 45% being singletons. Remarks on this clonotype: What it binds is unknown.

The rearrangement uses TRBV18 and TRBJ1-2; a possible D gene is TRBD1 (5 bases). The source material was blood. This TCR was sampled from a girl aged 5-17 years with multiple sclerosis. The DNA of the CDR3 is TGTGCCAGCTCCCCGGACAAGGACTATGGCTACACCTTC. Amino acids: CASSPDKDYGYTF.